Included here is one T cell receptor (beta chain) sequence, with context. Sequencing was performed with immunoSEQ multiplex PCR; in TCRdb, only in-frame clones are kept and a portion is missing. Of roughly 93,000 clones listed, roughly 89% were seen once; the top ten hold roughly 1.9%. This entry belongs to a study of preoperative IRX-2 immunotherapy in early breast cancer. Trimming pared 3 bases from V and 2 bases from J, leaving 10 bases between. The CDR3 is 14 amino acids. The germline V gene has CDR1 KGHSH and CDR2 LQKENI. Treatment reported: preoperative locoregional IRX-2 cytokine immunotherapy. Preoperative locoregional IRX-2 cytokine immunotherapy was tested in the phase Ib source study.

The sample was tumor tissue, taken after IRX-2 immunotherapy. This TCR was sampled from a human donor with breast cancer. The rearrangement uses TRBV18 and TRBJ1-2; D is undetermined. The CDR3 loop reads CASSPGERNYGYTF. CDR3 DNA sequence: TGTGCCAGCTCACCCGGGGAGCGCAACTATGGCTACACCTTC.